This TCR beta chain was identified in a study of blood T cell repertoires in COVID-19. As for the study in general: Sources were T cells, B-cell-depleted T cells, or PBMCs; the material itself was cDNA or gDNA.

Recovered Cohort 3 donors showed two negative PCRs, clearance, or symptom resolution. The table came from immunoSEQ multiplex PCR; TCRdb's copy has only in-frame clones and leaves some out. Here the sample spans some 320,000 clones, 90% being singletons. V gave up 1 base and J gave up 4 bases; unmatched junction bases: 3. The CDR3 is 14 residues long. From germline, CDR1 is MNHNS and CDR2 SASEGT. Specimen: PBMCs or T cells enriched from blood (not recorded which). This chain links TRBV6-1 with TRBJ2-7; 8 bases agree with TRBD1. This clonotype originated in a man in his fifties or sixties who had recovered from COVID-19. CDR3: CASSEGTGIYEQYF. CDR3 in DNA: TGTGCCAGCAGTGAAGGGACAGGGATATACGAGCAGTACTTC.